What follows are 3 T cell receptor beta chains derived from one specimen sequenced in a study of a mutant IDH1 vaccine in newly diagnosed glioma. These receptors lack a known antigen. Sequencing used immunoSEQ multiplex PCR; TCRdb keeps in-frame clones, though not all of them. The top ten hold roughly 12% of the sample, which has some 61,000 clones, almost 85% seen once. Time point specified: week 35, safety follow-up. One vaccine dose held 300 ug of mutant IDH1 20-mer peptide and came with topical imiquimod. Source: PBMCs, taken from a glioma patient whose treatment included an IDH1 peptide vaccine. The receptors were gathered from a man younger than 30 with glioma.

The sample holds one count of this clone. V gene TRBV28 combines with J gene TRBJ2-5; TRBD2 matches 10 bases. Germline loops: CDR1 MDHEN, CDR2 SYDVKM. There are 14 residues in the CDR3. V was pared by 4 bases and J by 6 bases, with 5 bases of the junction left unmatched. CDR3 coding DNA: TGTGCCAGCAGTTCGGGACTAGCGCCCCAGACCCAGTACTTC. Encoded protein: CASSSGLAPQTQYF.

The V and J genes are TRBV13 and TRBJ1-4; D is unresolved. The V end was cut by 5 bases, the J end by 0 bases, with 13 bases between. Germline V gives CDR1 PRHDT, CDR2 FYEKMQ (reference sequence). The CDR3 length is 16 residues. The CDR3 sequence: CASSPSGAATNEKLFF. The CDR3 DNA sequence: TGTGCCAGCAGCCCGTCTGGAGCGGCAACTAATGAAAAACTGTTTTTT.

This clone has only a few counts. The chain is built from TRBV4-1 and TRBJ1-1, with TRBD1 identical over 7 bases. This CDR3 spans 16 amino acids. J was trimmed by 1 base and V by 8 bases; bases with no gene match: 13. Germline assignment: CDR1 MGHRA and CDR2 YSYEKL. The CDR3 reads CASGRGFDRANTEAFF. In DNA, the CDR3 is TGCGCCAGCGGTCGGGGATTCGACAGGGCGAACACTGAAGCTTTCTTT.